This section outlines one TCR beta chain sequence together with its context. As yet, its antigen is unknown. One entry per CDR3 protein, called by TCRdb with MiXCR from the 5' RACE reads. The top ten clones hold just over 1% of a sample with under 450,000 distinct CDR3 sequences, approximately 17% of them seen once. The CDR3 is 11 amino acids. Germline assignment: CDR1 DFQATT and CDR2 SNEGSKA (reference sequence). V was cut by 0 bases and J by 14 bases, with 11 bases left in between. This specimen belongs to a study of CD8 T cells in ankylosing spondylitis. Study observations and caveats: A TCR beta motif made of roughly eight highly homologous variants seemed typical of ankylosing spondylitis blood.

Specimen: blood, either unsorted or a sorted T cell fraction (not recorded which). The chain employs TRBV20-1 and TRBJ2-4; a weak D match, TRBD2 (7 bases). The clonotype comes from a male donor with ankylosing spondylitis. CDR3 sequence (DNA): TGCAGTGCTAGAGAGGCGGGGGCCGAGTACTTC. It encodes CSAREAGAEYF.